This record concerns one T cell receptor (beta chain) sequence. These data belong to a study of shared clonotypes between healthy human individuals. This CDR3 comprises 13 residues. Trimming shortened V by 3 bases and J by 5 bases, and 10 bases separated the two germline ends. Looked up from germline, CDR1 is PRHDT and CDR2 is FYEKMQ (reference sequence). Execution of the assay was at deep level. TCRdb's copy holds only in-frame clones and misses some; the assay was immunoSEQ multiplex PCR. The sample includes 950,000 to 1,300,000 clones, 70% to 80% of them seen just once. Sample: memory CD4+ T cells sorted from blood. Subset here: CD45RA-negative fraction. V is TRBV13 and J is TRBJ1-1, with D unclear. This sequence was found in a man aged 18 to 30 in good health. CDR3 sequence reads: CASSLEGRTEAFF. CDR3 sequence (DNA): TGTGCCAGCAGCTTGGAAGGGCGGACTGAAGCTTTCTTT.